This entry lists 13 T cell receptor beta chains sequenced from one sample in a study of blood T cells in healthy people across ages. Sample-barcoded 5' priming and a J-beta primer mix drove a second PCR of about 7 to 12 cycles. In TCRdb, the 5' RACE reads were re-called with MiXCR into one record per CDR3 protein. The data show a few hundred thousand distinct CDR3 sequences, roughly 29% seen once. Material for sequencing was blood. All receptors come from a woman in her seventies in good health.

The chain uses TRBV5-1 and TRBJ1-2; a weak D match, TRBD1 (5 bases). The germline gives CDR1 SGHRS, CDR2 YFSETQ. CDR3 size: 16 residues. V lost 3 bases and J 0 bases, leaving 15 bases between the germline ends. The CDR3 DNA reads as TGCGCCAGCAGCTCGGGACCATCTACTGCTAACTATGGCTACACCTTC. It encodes CASSSGPSTANYGYTF.

J is TRBJ2-1 and V is TRBV29-1; the match to TRBD2 covers 9 bases. Germline assignment: CDR1 SQVTM and CDR2 ANQGSEA. V lost 7 bases and J lost 11; bases outside the gene matches: 12. This CDR3 contains 13 residues. The CDR3 nucleotides are TGCAGCGCAGAAGGACTAGCGACCATAAAGCAGTTCTTC. Encoded protein: CSAEGLATIKQFF.

V usage is TRBV6-5 and J usage is TRBJ2-1; no clear D. Germline lookup yields CDR1 MNHEY and CDR2 SVGAGI. There are 17 residues in the CDR3. Trimming pared 0 bases from V and 4 bases from J, leaving 16 bases between. As DNA, the CDR3 is TGTGCCAGCAGTTACTCCCCTCAGGCCCAGGAGTACAATGAGCAGTTCTTC. Residues: CASSYSPQAQEYNEQFF.

The genes are TRBV6-2 or TRBV6-3 and TRBJ2-7; maybe TRBD2 (5 bases). Looked up from germline, CDR1 is MNHEY and CDR2 is SVGEGT. The CDR3 length is 16 residues. Trimming took off 6 bases at V and 3 bases at J, with 21 bases between the two ends. The CDR3 protein is CASSQPLEGPFYEQYF. As DNA, the CDR3 is TGTGCCAGCAGCCAGCCCCTAGAGGGTCCTTTCTACGAGCAGTACTTC.

This clonotype was counted at least ten times. The V gene is TRBV7-3, the J gene TRBJ2-4; D is undetermined. The CDR3 consists of 14 residues. Trimming took 10 bases from V and 5 from J, leaving 18 bases between them. Germline V gene sequence: CDR1 SGHTA, CDR2 FQGTGA. CDR3 residues: CANTYGVSENIQYF. CDR3 nucleotides: TGTGCCAACACGTATGGCGTGTCTGAAAACATTCAGTACTTC.

This clonotype showed up just a few times. The J gene is TRBJ1-2, the V gene TRBV20-1; unclear D gene. The V and J ends lost 5 bases and 0 bases respectively, with 13 bases between them. The CDR3 has 14 residues. Germline CDR1 DFQATT, CDR2 SNEGSKA (reference sequence). CDR3 bases: TGCAGTGCTGTTCAAGGCTCTTCTAACTATGGCTACACCTTC. This gives the protein CSAVQGSSNYGYTF.

Turning to this clonotype: A junction end diverges from the germline sequence, so it may reflect a read error. The chain couples TRBV12-3 or TRBV12-4 to TRBJ2-2; 11 bases agree with TRBD2. The CDR3 runs 17 residues. The CDR3 here is CASRLAGGLIDTGELFF. CDR3 DNA sequence: TGTGCCAGCAGATTAGCGGGGGGGCTGATCGACACCGGGGAGCTGTTTTTT.

This chain uses TRBV7-2 with TRBJ2-5, with a possible D match to TRBD1 (7 bases). The closer fit of TRBJ2-7 to the DNA end suggests the J call may be wrong. Germline V lookup: CDR1 SGHTA, CDR2 FQGNSA. The CDR3 consists of 13 residues. CDR3 protein: CASSSNRGGEQYF. CDR3 sequence (DNA): TGTGCCAGCAGTTCCAACAGGGGAGGCGAGCAGTACTTC.

The V call is TRBV4-1, the J call TRBJ2-5; a possible D gene is TRBD2 (6 bases). CDR1 is MGHRA and CDR2 is YSYEKL in the germline V gene. V was shortened by 4 bases and J by 5 bases, with 20 bases between the two germline ends. This CDR3 is built from 16 residues. The CDR3 loop reads CASSLSGGLGVETQYF. The CDR3 DNA reads as TGCGCCAGCAGCCTTAGCGGTGGCCTCGGGGTGGAGACCCAGTACTTC.

The chain has TRBV3-1 and TRBJ2-2; 10 bases map to TRBD1. The CDR3 totals 15 residues. The trim removed 4 bases at V and 5 bases at J, leaving 4 bases unmatched. The germline CDR1 and CDR2 sequences are LGHDT and YNNKEL (reference sequence). The CDR3 is CASSRGQGKTGELFF. In nucleotides, the CDR3 is TGTGCCAGCAGCCGGGGACAGGGGAAAACCGGGGAGCTGTTTTTT. Using reference TRBV3-1 and TRBJ2-2 for the parts outside the CDR3, the full variable domain is DTAVSQTPKYLVTQMGNDKSIKCEQNLGHDTMYWYKQDSKKFLKIMFSYNNKELIINETVPNRFSPKSPDKAHLNLHINSLELGDSAVYFCASSRGQGKTGELFFGEGSRLTVL.

The V gene is TRBV28, the J gene TRBJ2-5; D is unresolved. The J call is doubtful: the DNA matches TRBJ2-7 better. From germline, CDR1 is MDHEN and CDR2 SYDVKM. The CDR3 runs 12 residues. CDR3 nucleotide sequence: TGTGCCAGCGGCCAAAGGTACGGCGAGCAGTACTTC. Encoded protein: CASGQRYGEQYF.

The genes are TRBV7-6 and TRBJ1-6; D call uncertain. The length of the CDR3 is 16 residues. Trimming removed 2 bases from V and 3 bases from J, with 11 bases in between. Looked up from germline, CDR1 is SGHVS and CDR2 is FNYEAQ. Written as DNA, the CDR3 is TGTGCCAGCAGCTTATGGGCACAGAACTATAATTCACCCCTCCACTTT. Amino acids: CASSLWAQNYNSPLHF.

This clonotype was seen a handful of times. This chain links TRBV4-3 with TRBJ2-2; TRBD2 agrees at 8 bases. V gave up 3 bases and J gave up 3 bases; unmatched junction bases: 6. The CDR3 has 16 amino acids. The germline V gene encodes CDR1 LGHNA and CDR2 YSLEER. The CDR3, as DNA: TGCGCCAGCAGCCATTCGACTAGCGCGGACACCGGGGAGCTGTTTTTT. This sequence encodes CASSHSTSADTGELFF.